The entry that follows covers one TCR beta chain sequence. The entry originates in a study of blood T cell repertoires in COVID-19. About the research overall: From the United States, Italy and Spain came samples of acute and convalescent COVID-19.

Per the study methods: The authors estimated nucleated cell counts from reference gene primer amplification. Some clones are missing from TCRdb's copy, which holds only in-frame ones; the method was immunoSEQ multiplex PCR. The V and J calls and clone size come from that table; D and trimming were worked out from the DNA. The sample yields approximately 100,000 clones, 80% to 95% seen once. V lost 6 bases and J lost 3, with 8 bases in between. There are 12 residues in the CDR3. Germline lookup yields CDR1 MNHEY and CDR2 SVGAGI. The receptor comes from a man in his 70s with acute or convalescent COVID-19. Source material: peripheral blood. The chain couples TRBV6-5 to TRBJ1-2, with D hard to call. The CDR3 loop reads CASSAGDYGYTF. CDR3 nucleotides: TGTGCCAGCAGCGCAGGTGACTATGGCTACACCTTC.